One TCR beta chain is described in this entry. This PCR relied on a set of 60 Vbeta primers and 13 Jbeta primers. Data came from immunoSEQ multiplex PCR; TCRdb stores just in-frame clones and leaves some out. The data show some 200,000 clones, around 80% seen once. The trim removed 0 bases at V and 8 bases at J, leaving 13 bases unmatched. Germline assignment: CDR1 SGHRS and CDR2 YFSETQ. The CDR3 consists of 16 residues. The data are from a study of cytomegalovirus exposure and HLA in healthy donors. The chain recombines TRBV5-1 with TRBJ1-1, with 7 bases matching TRBD1. The sequencing input was PBMCs. This sequence originates from a woman in her fifties or sixties in good health and CMV-seropositive. The CDR3: CASSLGIDRVIVEAFF. The DNA of the CDR3 is TGCGCCAGCAGCTTGGGGATAGACAGGGTAATAGTCGAAGCTTTCTTT.